One sample yielded the 29 T cell receptor beta chains listed below, sequenced in a study of T cells in Graves' hyperthyroidism and ophthalmopathy. Amplification targeted TCR beta CDR3 regions from RNA transcripts. An initial round of RT-PCR targeting the TCR CDR3 relied on the HTBI primer set. TCRdb reprocessed the multiplex PCR reads with MiXCR, giving one entry per CDR3 protein. The table lists approximately 350,000 distinct CDR3 sequences, 12% to 15% of them singletons, with roughly a fifth in the top ten. What was sequenced was blood. The origin of the receptors is an older woman with Graves' ophthalmopathy.

This chain uses TRBV4-1 with TRBJ2-3, with 7 bases identical to TRBD1. In germline, CDR1 is MGHRA, CDR2 YSYEKL. The CDR3 runs to 18 residues. V dropped 0 bases and J dropped 5; count of bases not matched to a gene: 14. The CDR3 DNA is TGCGCCAGCAGCCAAGATCCCCGCAGGGGGACCTTATTAGATACGCAGTATTTT. This codes for CASSQDPRRGTLLDTQYF.

The table lists this clonotype with a few counts. The rearrangement joins TRBV6-1 to TRBJ2-5, with TRBD2 matching over 12 bases. The CDR3 loop spans 15 amino acids. The V gene end was trimmed by 5 bases and the J gene end by 5 bases; junction bases not matched to a gene: 6. The germline gives CDR1 MNHNS, CDR2 SASEGT. The CDR3 DNA reads as TGTGCCAGCAGTCGTAGACTAGCGGGAGTCGAGACCCAGTACTTC. This gives the protein CASSRRLAGVETQYF.

The CDR3 spells CASSDQRGTSQNTQYF. In DNA, the CDR3 is TGTGCCAGCAGTGATCAAAGAGGGACTAGTCAAAATACGCAGTATTTT. V usage is TRBV25-1 and J usage is TRBJ2-3; 8 bases line up with TRBD2. Trimming at V came to 3 bases and at J to 7 bases, leaving 12 bases not matched to a gene. Germline CDR1 MGHDK, CDR2 SYGVNS. The CDR3 runs 16 residues.

The chain couples TRBV14 to TRBJ2-3, with unresolved D. Trimming cost V 0 bases and J 0 bases, with 7 bases left between them. The germline gives CDR1 SGHDN, CDR2 FVKESK. CDR3 length: 15 amino acids. In DNA, the CDR3 is TGTGCCAGCAGCCAAGATTGTGGTAGCACAGATACGCAGTATTTT. This codes for CASSQDCGSTDTQYF.

Worth noting for this clonotype: It may be a read error: a sequence one base away is much more abundant. The rearrangement links TRBV12-3 or TRBV12-4 to TRBJ2-4, with 9 bases matching TRBD1. This CDR3 has 14 amino acids. Trimming removed 6 bases from V and 5 bases from J; junction bases left unmatched: 5. This CDR3 is CASRTQGAENIQYF. The DNA for the CDR3 is TGTGCCAGCAGAACACAGGGGGCCGAAAACATTCAGTACTTC.

Note on this clonotype: The junction departs from germline at one end; a sequencing error may be responsible. The rearrangement joins TRBV5-5 to TRBJ1-6; D unclear. This CDR3 spans 13 amino acids. Germline V gene lookup returns CDR1 SGHKS and CDR2 YYEKEE (reference sequence). For the CDR3, the DNA is TGTGCCAGCAGCTTTGAAGGGCATTCGCCCCTCCACTTT. It yields the protein CASSFEGHSPLHF.

This clonotype was seen many times. CDR3 DNA: TGCGCCAGCTCGCAAATAGCGGACTCCTACGAGCAGTACTTC. Its protein product is CASSQIADSYEQYF. The chain has TRBV5-1 and TRBJ2-7, with D perhaps TRBD2 (6 bases). CDR3 length: 14 residues. Trimming pared 7 bases from V and 0 bases from J, leaving 14 bases between. CDR1 is SGHRS, CDR2 YFSETQ, per germline.

This clonotype showed up many times. This chain uses TRBV20-1 with TRBJ2-7; TRBD2 is a possible D gene (6 bases). V shed 6 bases and J shed 2 bases, with 14 bases lying between them. The germline V gene has CDR1 DFQATT and CDR2 SNEGSKA (reference sequence). The CDR3 contains 13 residues. The CDR3 protein is CSAARGGTYEQYF. CDR3 nucleotides: TGCAGTGCCGCCCGGGGAGGAACCTACGAGCAGTACTTC.

This clonotype has a count of ten or more. The CDR3 DNA follows: TGTGCCAGCAGTGAAGCGCGGGACACAACCTACGAGCAGTACTTC. Translated, it gives CASSEARDTTYEQYF. The chain joins TRBV6-1 to TRBJ2-7; D is tentatively TRBD1 or TRBD2 (6 bases each). The CDR3 totals 15 residues. Trimming pared 0 bases from V and 2 bases from J, leaving 11 bases between. CDR1 and CDR2 (germline): MNHNS, SASEGT.

This clonotype was counted a few times. The rearrangement uses TRBV9 and TRBJ2-2, with TRBD2 as a possible D gene (7 bases). The V and J ends lost 2 bases and 1 base respectively, with 18 bases between them. From germline, CDR1 is SGDLS and CDR2 YYNGEE. This CDR3 is 18 amino acids long. This chain's CDR3 is CASSVALGGALNTGELFF. CDR3 DNA sequence: TGTGCCAGCAGCGTCGCTCTAGGGGGGGCGCTGAACACCGGGGAGCTGTTTTTT. Based on the CDR3 plus reference TRBV9 and TRBJ2-2, the full variable domain is DSGVTQTPKHLITATGQRVTLRCSPRSGDLSVYWYQQSLDQGLQFLIQYYNGEERAKGNILERFSAQQFPDLHSELNLSSLELGDSALYFCASSVALGGALNTGELFFGEGSRLTVL.

The V gene is TRBV29-1, the J gene TRBJ1-1; 9 bases are a match to TRBD1. This CDR3 has 14 residues. Germline values: CDR1 SQVTM, CDR2 ANQGSEA. Trimming took 3 bases from V and 2 from J; bases not matched to a gene: 4. CDR3 DNA: TGCAGCGTTGACCGGACAGGGGCTAACACTGAAGCTTTCTTT. This sequence encodes CSVDRTGANTEAFF.

This clonotype was counted between two and nine times. The gene calls are TRBV10-3 and TRBJ1-1, with D maybe TRBD1 (6 bases). V was trimmed by 2 bases and J by 0 bases, leaving 13 bases between them. Germline-derived CDR1 and CDR2 are ENHRY and SYGVKD. This CDR3 contains 16 residues. The CDR3 bases are TGTGCCATCAGTGAGGCGCCAGGGGTTATGAACACTGAAGCTTTCTTT. The encoded protein is CAISEAPGVMNTEAFF.

This clonotype was recorded a few times. One junction end does not reproduce the germline sequence, and a read error may be involved. This chain uses TRBV2 with TRBJ1-5; D is ambiguous. The length of the CDR3 is 16 residues. Germline V gene sequence: CDR1 SNHLY, CDR2 FYNNEI. CDR3 in amino acids: CGSKLSPGLGDQPQHF. The DNA of the CDR3 is TGTGGCAGCAAGCTGTCACCAGGCCTTGGGGATCAGCCCCAGCATTTT.

This clonotype was seen repeatedly, ten times or more. The chain is built from TRBV6-1 and TRBJ2-1, with a weak D call TRBD2 (6 bases). Germline-derived CDR1 and CDR2 are MNHNS and SASEGT. This CDR3 is built from 14 residues. Between the trimmed V and J ends, which lost 6 bases and 4 bases, there was a span of 13 bases. Here the CDR3 DNA reads TGTGCCAGCAGCGAGCGGAGGGCTTACAATGAGCAGTTCTTC. Its protein is CASSERRAYNEQFF.

The chain combines TRBV20-1 with TRBJ2-7; the match to TRBD2 covers 7 bases. The CDR3 loop spans 15 amino acids. Losses at the gene ends were 3 bases for V and 1 base for J; bases not matched to a gene: 9. Germline V gene sequence: CDR1 DFQATT, CDR2 SNEGSKA (reference sequence). As DNA, the CDR3 is TGCAGTGCTAGGGGGCCTAGCGGACCTTCCTACGAGCAGTACTTC. Encoded protein: CSARGPSGPSYEQYF.

J is TRBJ2-7 and V is TRBV6-1; TRBD1 is a possible D gene (6 bases). This CDR3 has 14 residues. The V and J ends lost 5 bases and 0 bases respectively, with 11 bases between them. From germline, CDR1 is MNHNS and CDR2 SASEGT. CDR3 nucleotide sequence: TGTGCCAGCAGTTATGACAGGCTCTCCTACGAGCAGTACTTC. It translates to CASSYDRLSYEQYF.

Worth noting for this clonotype: A much bigger clone sits one base away, suggesting this may be a read error. The gene calls are TRBV3-1 and TRBJ2-7; 7 bases line up with TRBD2. J gave up 5 bases and V 4 bases, and 5 bases lay outside the gene matches. The length of the CDR3 is 13 residues. Germline loops: CDR1 LGHDT, CDR2 YNNKEL (reference sequence). Here the CDR3 reads CASSRTSDHEQYF. The CDR3 region has the DNA TGTGCCAGCAGCCGAACTAGCGACCACGAGCAGTACTTC.

This clonotype has more than one count but fewer than ten. This clone may be a read error of a much larger clone one base away. V and J are TRBV30 and TRBJ1-4, with D possibly matching TRBD1 (6 bases). The CDR3 spans 13 residues. V lost 0 bases and J 6 bases, leaving 8 bases between the germline ends. Per the germline V gene, CDR1 is GTSNPN and CDR2 is SVGIG (reference sequence). The CDR3 nucleotides are TGTGCCTGGAGTGTGGACAGTGATGAAAAACTGTTTTTT. It yields the protein CAWSVDSDEKLFF.

Ten or more counts support this clonotype. This chain uses TRBV24-1 with TRBJ2-5; no clear D gene. Trimming shortened V by 3 bases and J by 0 bases, and 7 bases separated the two germline ends. The CDR3 totals 14 residues. Germline CDR1 is KGHDR and CDR2 is SFDVKD. The CDR3 nucleotides are TGTGCCACCAGTGATCGACGGTACCAAGAGACCCAGTACTTC. It translates to CATSDRRYQETQYF.

The chain has TRBV19 and TRBJ1-5; TRBD1 agrees at 7 bases. Germline V lookup: CDR1 LNHDA, CDR2 SQIVND (reference sequence). This CDR3 has 14 residues. J was trimmed by 9 bases and V by 5 bases; bases with no gene match: 10. CDR3 coding DNA: TGTGCCAGTAGTGCTACAGGGGACCGGCGGCCCCAGCATTTT. It yields the protein CASSATGDRRPQHF.

A note on this clonotype: This may come from a read error, since a much larger clone is one base off. V and J are TRBV7-3 and TRBJ2-5, with a tentative D call TRBD1 (6 bases). V shed 6 bases and J shed 4 bases, with 12 bases lying between them. The CDR3 consists of 13 residues. The V gene's germline CDR1 is SGHTA and CDR2 FQGTGA. DNA for the CDR3: TGTGCCAGCAGTAAACTAGGGGGAGAGACCCAGTACTTC. Its protein product is CASSKLGGETQYF.

There are a few counts of this clonotype. The chain has TRBV6-1 and TRBJ2-7, with 8 bases aligning to TRBD1. CDR3 length equals 15 residues. Trimming at V came to 7 bases and at J to 5 bases, leaving 13 bases not matched to a gene. Germline values: CDR1 MNHNS, CDR2 SASEGT. CDR3 sequence: CASNPPRTGFHEQYF. The CDR3 DNA reads TGTGCCAGCAACCCCCCCCGGACAGGGTTCCACGAGCAGTACTTC.

This clonotype was counted a few times. V is TRBV6-6 and J is TRBJ1-5; possibly TRBD1 for D (6 bases). Germline CDR1 MNHNY, CDR2 SVGAGI (reference sequence). Trimming pared 2 bases from V and 0 bases from J, leaving 11 bases between. The CDR3 sequence is 16 residues long. The CDR3 DNA sequence: TGTGCCAGCAGTTACGGACAGCCTTATAGCAATCAGCCCCAGCATTTT. Translation gives CASSYGQPYSNQPQHF.

This clonotype was seen more than once but under ten times. The chain has TRBV28 and TRBJ2-1; 11 positions agree with TRBD2. The CDR3 runs 14 residues. The trim removed 8 bases at V and 6 bases at J, leaving 6 bases unmatched. CDR1 and CDR2 from the germline V gene are MDHEN and SYDVKM. CDR3: CASLELAGVNEQFF. The CDR3 DNA follows: TGTGCCAGCCTGGAACTAGCGGGAGTCAATGAGCAGTTCTTC.

This clonotype was observed many times. This sequence joins TRBV20-1 and TRBJ2-3; possible D gene TRBD1, 6 bases. The V end lost 1 base, the J end lost 0 bases, and 8 bases lay between the germline ends. The CDR3 runs 14 residues. Germline CDR1 DFQATT, CDR2 SNEGSKA (reference sequence). In DNA, the CDR3 is TGCAGTGCTAGAGGGGGGCTGAGCACAGATACGCAGTATTTT. Its translation is CSARGGLSTDTQYF.

The V and J genes are TRBV20-1 and TRBJ2-1; maybe TRBD2 (7 bases). This CDR3 is built from 14 residues. Trimming took 5 bases from V and 8 from J, leaving 19 bases between them. The V gene's germline CDR1 is DFQATT and CDR2 SNEGSKA (reference sequence). CDR3 nucleotide sequence: TGCAGTGCTCCGCTGGGGGGGCTACGAGATGAGCAGTTCTTC. Its protein is CSAPLGGLRDEQFF.

The chain recombines TRBV5-1 with TRBJ2-2, with 7 positions matching TRBD1. V shed 5 bases and J 0 bases; nucleotides not matched to a gene: 13. The CDR3 length is 18 residues. Germline-derived CDR1 and CDR2 are SGHRS and YFSETQ. The CDR3 loop reads CASRFLRMGQSNTGELFF. For the CDR3, the DNA is TGCGCCAGCAGGTTTCTCAGGATGGGACAGTCGAACACCGGGGAGCTGTTTTTT.

The chain links TRBV28 to TRBJ1-4; D unclear. The ends were cut back, 2 bases at V and 8 bases at J, with 12 bases in the middle. This CDR3 comprises 14 residues. The germline V gene has CDR1 MDHEN and CDR2 SYDVKM. The CDR3 sequence is CASSLRQTSEKLFF. The CDR3, as DNA: TGTGCCAGCAGTTTAAGGCAGACTTCGGAAAAACTGTTTTTT.

This clonotype has ten or more counts. The chain employs TRBV6-1 and TRBJ1-5; D unclear. V lost 3 bases, J lost 7 bases, and 13 bases lay in between. Germline V gives CDR1 MNHNS, CDR2 SASEGT. This CDR3 spans 14 amino acids. The CDR3 DNA sequence: TGTGCCAGCAGTGAGCGCGGCCAGTGCCAGCCCCAGCATTTT. This sequence encodes CASSERGQCQPQHF.